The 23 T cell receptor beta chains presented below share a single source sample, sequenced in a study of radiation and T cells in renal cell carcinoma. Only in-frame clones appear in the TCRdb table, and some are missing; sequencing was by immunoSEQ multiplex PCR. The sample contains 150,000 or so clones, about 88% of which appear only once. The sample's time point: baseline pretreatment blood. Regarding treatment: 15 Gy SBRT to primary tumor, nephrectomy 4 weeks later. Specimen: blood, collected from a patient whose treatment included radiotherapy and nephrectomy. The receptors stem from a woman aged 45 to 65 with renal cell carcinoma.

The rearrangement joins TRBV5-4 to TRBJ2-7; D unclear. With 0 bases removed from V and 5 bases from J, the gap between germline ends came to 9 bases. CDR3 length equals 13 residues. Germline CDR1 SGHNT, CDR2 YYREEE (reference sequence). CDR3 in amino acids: CASSLELVDEQYF. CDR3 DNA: TGTGCCAGCAGCTTGGAGTTGGTGGACGAGCAGTACTTC.

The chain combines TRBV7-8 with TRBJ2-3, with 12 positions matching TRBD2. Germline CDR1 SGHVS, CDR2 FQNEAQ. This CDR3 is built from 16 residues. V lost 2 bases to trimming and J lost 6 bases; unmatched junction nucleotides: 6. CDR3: CASSLSSGGVRDTQYF. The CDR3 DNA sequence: TGTGCCAGCAGCTTATCTAGCGGGGGGGTCAGGGATACGCAGTATTTT.

The CDR3 DNA reads TGTGCCTGCTCGGACAGCCTCACAGATACGCAGTATTTT. Translating gives CACSDSLTDTQYF. The chain couples TRBV30 to TRBJ2-3; tentatively, D is TRBD1 (6 bases). Germline assignment: CDR1 GTSNPN and CDR2 SVGIG (reference sequence). The CDR3 is 13 amino acids. Trimming cost V 6 bases and J 2 bases, with 12 bases left between them.

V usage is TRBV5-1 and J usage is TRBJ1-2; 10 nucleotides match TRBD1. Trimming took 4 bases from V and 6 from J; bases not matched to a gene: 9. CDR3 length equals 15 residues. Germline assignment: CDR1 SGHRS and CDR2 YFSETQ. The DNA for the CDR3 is TGCGCCAGCAGCGTGGGACAGGGGTTAACAAATGGCTACACCTTC. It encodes CASSVGQGLTNGYTF.

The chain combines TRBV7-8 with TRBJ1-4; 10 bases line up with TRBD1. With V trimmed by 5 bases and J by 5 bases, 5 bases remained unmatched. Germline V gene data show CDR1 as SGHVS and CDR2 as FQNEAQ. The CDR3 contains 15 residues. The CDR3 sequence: CASSADRGVNEKLFF. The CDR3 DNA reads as TGTGCCAGCAGCGCGGACAGGGGGGTGAATGAAAAACTGTTTTTT.

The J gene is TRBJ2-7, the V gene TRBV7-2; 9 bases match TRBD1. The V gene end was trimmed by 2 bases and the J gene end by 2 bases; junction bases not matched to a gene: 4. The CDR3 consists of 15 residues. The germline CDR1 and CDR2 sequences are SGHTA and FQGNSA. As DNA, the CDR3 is TGTGCCAGCAGCTTAACCGGGACAGGGCCCTACGAGCAGTACTTC. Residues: CASSLTGTGPYEQYF.

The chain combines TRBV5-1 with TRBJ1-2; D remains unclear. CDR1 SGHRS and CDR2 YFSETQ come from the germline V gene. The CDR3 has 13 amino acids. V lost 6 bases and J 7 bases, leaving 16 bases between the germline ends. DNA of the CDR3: TGCGCCAGCACGGGAGCAGAGGTTTCTGGCTACACCTTC. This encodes CASTGAEVSGYTF.

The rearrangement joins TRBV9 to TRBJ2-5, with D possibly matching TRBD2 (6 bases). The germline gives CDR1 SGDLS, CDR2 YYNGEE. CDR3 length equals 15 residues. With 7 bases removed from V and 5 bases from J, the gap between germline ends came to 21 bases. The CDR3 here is CASAGVRDLGETQYF. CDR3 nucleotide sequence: TGTGCCAGCGCTGGCGTCAGGGACTTGGGGGAGACCCAGTACTTC.

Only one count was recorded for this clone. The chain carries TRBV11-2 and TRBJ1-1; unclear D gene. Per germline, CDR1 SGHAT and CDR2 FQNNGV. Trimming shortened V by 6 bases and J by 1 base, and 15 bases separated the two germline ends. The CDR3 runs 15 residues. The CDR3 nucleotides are TGTGCCAGCAGTCACCGGTCTACCGGGAACACTGAAGCTTTCTTT. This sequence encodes CASSHRSTGNTEAFF.

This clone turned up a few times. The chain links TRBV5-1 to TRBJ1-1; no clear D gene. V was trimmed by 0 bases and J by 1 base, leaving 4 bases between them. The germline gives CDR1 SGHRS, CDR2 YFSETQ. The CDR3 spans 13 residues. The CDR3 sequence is CASSLDPNTEAFF. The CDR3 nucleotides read TGCGCCAGCAGCTTGGATCCGAACACTGAAGCTTTCTTT.

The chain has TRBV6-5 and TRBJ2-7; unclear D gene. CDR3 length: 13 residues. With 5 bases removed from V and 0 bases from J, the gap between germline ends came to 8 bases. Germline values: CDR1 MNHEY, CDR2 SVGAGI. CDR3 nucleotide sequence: TGTGCCAGCAGTAGGGCGAGCTCCTACGAGCAGTACTTC. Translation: CASSRASSYEQYF.

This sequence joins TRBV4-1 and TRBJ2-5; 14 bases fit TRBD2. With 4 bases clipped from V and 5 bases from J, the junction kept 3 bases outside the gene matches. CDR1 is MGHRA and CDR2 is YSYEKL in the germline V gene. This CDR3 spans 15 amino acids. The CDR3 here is CASSPTSGGAETQYF. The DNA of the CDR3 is TGCGCCAGCAGCCCGACTAGCGGGGGGGCGGAGACCCAGTACTTC.

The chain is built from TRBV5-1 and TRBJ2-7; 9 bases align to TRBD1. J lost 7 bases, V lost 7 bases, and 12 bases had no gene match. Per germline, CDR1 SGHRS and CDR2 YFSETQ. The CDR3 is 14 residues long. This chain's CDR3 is CASGTGQGAREQYF. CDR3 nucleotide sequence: TGCGCCAGCGGAACGGGACAGGGAGCGAGAGAGCAGTACTTC.

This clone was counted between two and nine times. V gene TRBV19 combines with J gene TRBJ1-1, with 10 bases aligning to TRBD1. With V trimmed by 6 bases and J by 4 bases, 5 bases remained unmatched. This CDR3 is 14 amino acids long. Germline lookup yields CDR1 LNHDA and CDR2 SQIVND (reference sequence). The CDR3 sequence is CASRTTGGATEAFF. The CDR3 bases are TGTGCCAGTAGAACGACAGGGGGCGCCACTGAAGCTTTCTTT.

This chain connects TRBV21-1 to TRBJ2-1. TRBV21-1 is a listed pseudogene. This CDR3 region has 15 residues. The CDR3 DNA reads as TGTGCCAGCTTCCCCCCGGGGGCAGTATTTGATGAGCAGTTCTTC. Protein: CASFPPGAVFDEQFF.

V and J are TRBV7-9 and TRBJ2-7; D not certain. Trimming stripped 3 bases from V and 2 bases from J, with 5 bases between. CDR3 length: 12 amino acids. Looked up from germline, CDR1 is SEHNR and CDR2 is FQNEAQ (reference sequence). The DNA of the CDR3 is TGTGCCAGCAGCTTTACGGCCTACGAGCAGTACTTC. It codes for CASSFTAYEQYF.

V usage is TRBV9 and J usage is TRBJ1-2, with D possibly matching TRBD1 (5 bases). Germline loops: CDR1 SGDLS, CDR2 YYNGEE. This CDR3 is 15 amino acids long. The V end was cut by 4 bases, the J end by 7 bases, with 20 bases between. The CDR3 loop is CASSTATEGAGGYTF. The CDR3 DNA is TGTGCCAGCAGCACCGCGACCGAAGGGGCGGGTGGCTACACCTTC.

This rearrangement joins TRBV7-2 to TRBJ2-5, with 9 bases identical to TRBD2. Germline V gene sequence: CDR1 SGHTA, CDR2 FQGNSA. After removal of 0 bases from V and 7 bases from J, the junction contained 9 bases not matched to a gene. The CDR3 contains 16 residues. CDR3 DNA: TGTGCCAGCAGCTTAGCGCTAAGCGGGGGGATTGGGACCCAGTACTTC. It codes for CASSLALSGGIGTQYF.

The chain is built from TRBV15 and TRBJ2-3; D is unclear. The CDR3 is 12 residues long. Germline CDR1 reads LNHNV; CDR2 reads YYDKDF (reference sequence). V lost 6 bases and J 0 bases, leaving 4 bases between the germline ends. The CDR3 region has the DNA TGTGCCACCAGTGGTAGCACAGATACGCAGTATTTT. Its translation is CATSGSTDTQYF. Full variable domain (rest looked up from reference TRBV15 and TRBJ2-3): DAMVIQNPRYQVTQFGKPVTLSCSQTLNHNVMYWYQQKSSQAPKLLFHYYDKDFNNEADTPDNFQSRRPNTSFCFLDIRSPGLGDTAMYLCATSGSTDTQYFGPGTRLTVL.

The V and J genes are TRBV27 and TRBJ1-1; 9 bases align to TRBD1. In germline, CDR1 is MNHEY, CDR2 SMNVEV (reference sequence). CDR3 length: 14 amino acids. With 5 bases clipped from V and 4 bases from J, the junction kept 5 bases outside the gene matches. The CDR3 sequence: CASSPWGQGTEAFF. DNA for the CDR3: TGTGCCAGCAGTCCCTGGGGACAGGGCACTGAAGCTTTCTTT.

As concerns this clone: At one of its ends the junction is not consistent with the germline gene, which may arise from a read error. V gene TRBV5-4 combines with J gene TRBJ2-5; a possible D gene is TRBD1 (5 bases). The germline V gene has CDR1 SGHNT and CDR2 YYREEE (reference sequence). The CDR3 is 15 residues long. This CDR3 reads CASSQDGRDQETQYF. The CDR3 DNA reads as TGCGCCAGCAGCCAAGATGGCAGGGACCAAGAGACCCAGTACTTC.

CDR3 residues: CATYRDSRTGELFF. The CDR3 DNA is TGTGCCACTTACCGGGACAGCCGGACCGGGGAGCTGTTTTTT. The chain carries TRBV27 and TRBJ2-2; 7 nucleotides agree with TRBD1. The germline V gene encodes CDR1 MNHEY and CDR2 SMNVEV (reference sequence). J lost 5 bases, V lost 10 bases, and 10 bases had no gene match. The CDR3 totals 14 residues.

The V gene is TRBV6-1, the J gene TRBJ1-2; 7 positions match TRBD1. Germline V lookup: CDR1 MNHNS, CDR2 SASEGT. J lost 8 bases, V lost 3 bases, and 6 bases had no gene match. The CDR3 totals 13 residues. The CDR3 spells CASSEQGDFGYTF. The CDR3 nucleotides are TGTGCCAGCAGTGAGCAGGGGGACTTCGGCTACACCTTC.